Sequencing of this TCR beta chain was carried out in a study of Tregs in tolerant kidney transplant recipients. Sequencing used immunoSEQ multiplex PCR; TCRdb keeps in-frame clones, though not all of them. The sample records tens of thousands of clones, 80% to 95% being singletons. Unstimulated regulatory T cells (CD4+CD25+CD127-), CD4+CD25- non-regulatory cells, CD4 and CD8 cells were FACS-sorted from thawed PBMCs. Germline V gene lookup returns CDR1 LNHNV and CDR2 YYDKDF (reference sequence). The J segment lost 6 bases and the V segment lost 2 bases, leaving 7 bases of the junction unmatched. This CDR3 spans 15 amino acids.

This TCR was sampled from a human donor who received a combined kidney and bone marrow transplant. The V gene is TRBV15, the J gene TRBJ1-2; 9 bases line up with TRBD1. The input for sequencing was CD4+ T cells from blood, taken before the transplant. The CDR3 bases are TGTGCCACCAGCAGATCCGGGACAGGGTCCGATGGCTACACCTTC. Its protein product is CATSRSGTGSDGYTF. The whole variable domain, remainder taken from reference TRBV15 and TRBJ1-2, is DAMVIQNPRYQVTQFGKPVTLSCSQTLNHNVMYWYQQKSSQAPKLLFHYYDKDFNNEADTPDNFQSRRPNTSFCFLDIRSPGLGDTAMYLCATSRSGTGSDGYTFGSGTRLTVV.